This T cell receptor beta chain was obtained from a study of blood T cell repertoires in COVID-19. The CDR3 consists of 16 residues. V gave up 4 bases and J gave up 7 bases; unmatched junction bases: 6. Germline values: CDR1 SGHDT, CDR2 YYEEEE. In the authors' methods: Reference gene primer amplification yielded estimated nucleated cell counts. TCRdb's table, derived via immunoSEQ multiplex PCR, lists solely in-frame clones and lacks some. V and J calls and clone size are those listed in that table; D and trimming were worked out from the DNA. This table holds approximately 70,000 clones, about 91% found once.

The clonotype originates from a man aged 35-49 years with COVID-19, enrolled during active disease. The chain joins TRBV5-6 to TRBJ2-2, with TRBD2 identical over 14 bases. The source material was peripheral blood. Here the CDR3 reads CASSRTSGGFGGELFF. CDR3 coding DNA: TGTGCCAGCAGCCGGACTAGCGGGGGGTTCGGCGGGGAGCTGTTTTTT.